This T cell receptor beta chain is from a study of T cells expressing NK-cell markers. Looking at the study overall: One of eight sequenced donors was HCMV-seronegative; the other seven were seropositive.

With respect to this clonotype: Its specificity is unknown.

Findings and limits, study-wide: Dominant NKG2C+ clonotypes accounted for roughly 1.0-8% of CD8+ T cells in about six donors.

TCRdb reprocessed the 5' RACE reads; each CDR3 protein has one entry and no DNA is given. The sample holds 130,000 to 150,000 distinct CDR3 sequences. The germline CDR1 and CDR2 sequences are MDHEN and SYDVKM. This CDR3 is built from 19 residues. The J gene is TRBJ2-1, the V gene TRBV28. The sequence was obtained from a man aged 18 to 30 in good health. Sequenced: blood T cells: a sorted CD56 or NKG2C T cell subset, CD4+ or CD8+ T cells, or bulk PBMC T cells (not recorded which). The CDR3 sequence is CASSPIGSHGGSSYNEQFF.